The clone carrying this TCR beta chain was counted at least ten times. The data belong to a study of T cell repertoires in cytomegalovirus infection. TCRdb recomputed calls from the reads with MiXCR, one row per CDR3 protein. The repertoire holds a few hundred thousand distinct CDR3 sequences, about a sixth seen once, with approximately 12% in the top ten. Per the germline V gene, CDR1 is SGHTA and CDR2 is FQGNSA. J lost 4 bases, V lost 2 bases, and 7 bases had no gene match. This CDR3 is built from 16 residues. The sequenced sample consisted of PBMCs. This TCR came from a human donor in good health (CMV status not recorded). Some clones in this sample may be carry-over from other donors' samples. This sequence joins TRBV7-2 and TRBJ2-1, with 8 nucleotides matching TRBD1. CDR3 sequence reads: CASSLSRGQVYNEQFF. CDR3 DNA: TGTGCCAGCAGCTTATCGCGGGGACAGGTATACAATGAGCAGTTCTTC. Combining the CDR3 with reference TRBV7-2 and TRBJ2-1 gives the whole variable domain GAGVSQSPSNKVTEKGKDVELRCDPISGHTALYWYRQSLGQGLEFLIYFQGNSAPDKSGLPSDRFSAERTGGSVSTLTIQRTQQEDSAVYLCASSLSRGQVYNEQFFGPGTRLTVL.